The 10 T cell receptor beta chains reported below all come from one sample, sequenced in a study of CD8 T cells in ankylosing spondylitis. Via MiXCR, TCRdb re-called the 5' RACE reads, giving one row per CDR3 protein. The sample holds roughly 250,000 distinct CDR3 sequences; around 7.8% are singletons and the top ten take around 7%. Specimen: blood, either unsorted or a sorted T cell fraction (not recorded which). These receptors were taken from a male donor with ankylosing spondylitis or in good health (not recorded which).

There are many counts of this clonotype. This chain uses TRBV5-1 with TRBJ1-2, with 10 bases identical to TRBD1. Germline CDR1 and CDR2: SGHRS and YFSETQ. This CDR3 spans 15 amino acids. V shed 0 bases, J shed 6 bases, and the junction held 5 bases outside the gene matches. CDR3 sequence (DNA): TGCGCCAGCAGCTTGGCGGGACAGGGGAGCAATGGCTACACCTTC. This codes for CASSLAGQGSNGYTF.

The rearrangement links TRBV20-1 to TRBJ1-4; 7 bases line up with TRBD1. V lost 3 bases to trimming and J lost 8 bases; unmatched junction nucleotides: 9. The CDR3 totals 14 residues. Per the germline V gene, CDR1 is DFQATT and CDR2 is SNEGSKA (reference sequence). The CDR3 spells CSAREDRLGEKLFF. CDR3 sequence (DNA): TGCAGTGCTAGGGAGGACAGGCTGGGGGAAAAACTGTTTTTT.

This clonotype was counted at least ten times. The chain recombines TRBV20-1 with TRBJ2-7, with D tentatively TRBD2 (6 bases). In germline, CDR1 is DFQATT, CDR2 SNEGSKA (reference sequence). The V and J ends lost 6 bases and 1 base respectively, with 13 bases between them. This CDR3 is 13 amino acids long. The CDR3 DNA reads as TGCAGTGCAGTAGGCGGGGCATCCTACGAGCAGTACTTC. Amino acids: CSAVGGASYEQYF.

The rearrangement links TRBV7-2 to TRBJ2-7, with D possibly TRBD2 on 6 matching bases. The CDR3 extends over 15 amino acids. V was pared by 5 bases and J by 5 bases, with 19 bases between. Germline V gene lookup returns CDR1 SGHTA and CDR2 FQGNSA. The DNA of the CDR3 is TGTGCCAGCAGCCTCGGGGGAGTCGTCCCCCACGAGCAGTACTTC. It codes for CASSLGGVVPHEQYF.

There are many counts of this clonotype. This rearrangement joins TRBV6-5 to TRBJ2-3; 12 bases line up with TRBD2. This CDR3 is built from 19 residues. CDR1 and CDR2 from the germline V gene are MNHEY and SVGAGI. V shed 2 bases, J shed 4 bases, and the junction held 13 bases outside the gene matches. The CDR3 protein is CASSYRATSGGPSSDTQYF. The CDR3 DNA reads as TGTGCCAGCAGTTACCGGGCCACTAGCGGGGGGCCTTCCTCAGATACGCAGTATTTT.

This clonotype was seen ten or more times. The chain uses TRBV5-1 and TRBJ2-7; D is perhaps TRBD1 (6 bases). V was trimmed by 0 bases and J by 0 bases, leaving 10 bases between them. Per the germline V gene, CDR1 is SGHRS and CDR2 is YFSETQ. There are 15 residues in the CDR3. Here the CDR3 reads CASSLGQVLSYEQYF. The DNA of the CDR3 is TGCGCCAGCAGCTTGGGACAGGTCCTCTCCTACGAGCAGTACTTC.

This clonotype has a count of ten or more. V usage is TRBV6-2 or TRBV6-3 and J usage is TRBJ1-5, with D perhaps matching TRBD1 (6 bases). V was cut by 6 bases and J by 0 bases, with 27 bases left in between. This CDR3 region has 20 residues. Looked up from germline, CDR1 is MNHEY and CDR2 is SVGEGT. CDR3 protein: CASSRLGEGKGEGSNQPQHF. The CDR3 region has the DNA TGTGCCAGCAGCCGTCTCGGGGAGGGGAAGGGGGAAGGTAGCAATCAGCCCCAGCATTTT.

The sample holds many counts of this clonotype. The V and J genes are TRBV12-5 and TRBJ2-1, with D unclear. Trimming left V 2 bases short and J 5 bases short, with 7 bases between. This CDR3 is 13 amino acids long. The germline V gene encodes CDR1 LGHNT and CDR2 FRNRAP. CDR3 region: CASGLTWNNEQFF. For the CDR3, the DNA is TGTGCTAGTGGTTTGACCTGGAACAATGAGCAGTTCTTC.

This clonotype has just one count. A much larger clone differs from this one at a single base, so this may be a read error. V is TRBV20-1 and J is TRBJ2-7; D possibly matches TRBD1 or TRBD2 (5 bases each). This CDR3 spans 14 amino acids. Germline V gives CDR1 DFQATT, CDR2 SNEGSKA (reference sequence). Deletions cut 5 bases from V and 2 bases from J, with 16 bases between. CDR3 residues: CSAGISGTPYEQYF. CDR3 DNA: TGCAGTGCTGGAATATCGGGGACCCCCTACGAGCAGTACTTC.

This clonotype was observed a few times. Its ends do not fully match the called genes, so a read error is possible. V is TRBV12-3 or TRBV12-4 and J is TRBJ2-7; a possible D gene is TRBD2 (6 bases). CDR3 length: 16 amino acids. CDR3 protein: CASSLGEGRGVPYLDF. CDR3 in DNA: TGTGCCAGCAGTTTAGGTGAGGGGCGGGGAGTCCCGTACTTGGACTTC.